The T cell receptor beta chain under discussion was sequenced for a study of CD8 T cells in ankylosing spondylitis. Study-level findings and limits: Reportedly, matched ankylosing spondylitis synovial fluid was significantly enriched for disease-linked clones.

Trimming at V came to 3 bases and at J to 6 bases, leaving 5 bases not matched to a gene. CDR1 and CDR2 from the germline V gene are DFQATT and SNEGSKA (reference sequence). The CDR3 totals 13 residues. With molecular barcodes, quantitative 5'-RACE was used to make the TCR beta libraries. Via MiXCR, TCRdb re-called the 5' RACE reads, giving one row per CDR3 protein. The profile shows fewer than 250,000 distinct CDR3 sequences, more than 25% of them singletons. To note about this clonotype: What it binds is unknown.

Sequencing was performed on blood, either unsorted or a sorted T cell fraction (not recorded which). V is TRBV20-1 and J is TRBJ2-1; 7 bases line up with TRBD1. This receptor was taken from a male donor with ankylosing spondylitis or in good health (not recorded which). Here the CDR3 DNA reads TGCAGTGCTAGCCTCCGGGACAGCAATGAGCAGTTCTTC. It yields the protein CSASLRDSNEQFF.